The 20 T cell receptor beta chains presented below share a single source sample, sequenced in a study of blood T cells in healthy people across ages. Primed by a sample-barcoded 5' primer and a J-beta primer mix, a second PCR proceeded for about 7 to 12 cycles. TCRdb reprocessed the 5' RACE reads with MiXCR, giving one entry per CDR3 protein. The sample yields approximately 1,000,000 distinct CDR3 sequences, approximately 38% seen once. Specimen: blood. Receptor source: a man aged 18-30 years in good health.

The genes are TRBV28 and TRBJ1-6; TRBD1 matches 7 bases. Germline trimming cut 6 bases from V and 9 bases from J; bases unmatched to any gene: 8. The CDR3 has 14 amino acids. Germline lookup yields CDR1 MDHEN and CDR2 SYDVKM. The CDR3 nucleotides read TGTGCCAGCAGGAGACAGGGCTTCAGTTCACCCCTCCACTTT. Translation: CASRRQGFSSPLHF.

This chain links TRBV6-5 with TRBJ2-2; D may be TRBD2 (5 bases). The germline CDR1 and CDR2 sequences are MNHEY and SVGAGI. The CDR3 is 12 amino acids. V dropped 4 bases and J dropped 8 bases, with 8 bases sitting between them. CDR3 nucleotide sequence: TGTGCCAGCAGTTCCCGAGGGGGGGAGCTGTTTTTT. Encoded protein: CASSSRGGELFF.

The sample holds a few counts of this clonotype. J is TRBJ2-1 and V is TRBV4-1; TRBD2 agrees at 9 bases. Looked up from germline, CDR1 is MGHRA and CDR2 is YSYEKL. The CDR3 consists of 16 residues. V lost 0 bases, J lost 5 bases, and 5 bases stayed unmatched. DNA of the CDR3: TGCGCCAGCAGCCAAGATAGAGCGGGGGGTCACAATGAGCAGTTCTTC. Translation gives CASSQDRAGGHNEQFF.

This chain uses TRBV27 with TRBJ2-3; TRBD2 might be the D (5 bases). Between the trimmed V and J ends, which lost 2 bases and 6 bases, there was a span of 21 bases. This CDR3 region has 17 residues. Germline V gene data show CDR1 as MNHEY and CDR2 as SMNVEV (reference sequence). CDR3 protein: CASSLVRGRSISDTQYF. Here the CDR3 DNA reads TGTGCCAGCAGTTTAGTACGAGGGCGCAGCATATCGGATACGCAGTATTTT.

In this sample, this clonotype turned up a few times. This chain connects TRBV14 to TRBJ1-1; weak D call: TRBD1 (5 bases). There are 16 residues in the CDR3. The V end lost 2 bases, the J end lost 1 base, and 14 bases lay between the germline ends. Germline CDR1 SGHDN, CDR2 FVKESK. CDR3 sequence: CASSQLGGIRNTEAFF. The CDR3 DNA reads as TGTGCCAGCAGCCAACTGGGGGGGATTAGGAACACTGAAGCTTTCTTT. The full variable domain, in which reference TRBV14 and TRBJ1-1 provide the parts outside the CDR3, is EAGVTQFPSHSVIEKGQTVTLRCDPISGHDNLYWYRRVMGKEIKFLLHFVKESKQDESGMPNNRFLAERTGGTYSTLKVQPAELEDSGVYFCASSQLGGIRNTEAFFGQGTRLTVV.

With regard to this clonotype: The junction differs from germline at one of its ends, possibly a read error. The rearrangement joins TRBV20-1 to TRBJ2-3; D uncertain. The CDR3 covers 15 residues. The V gene's germline CDR1 is DFQATT and CDR2 SNEGSKA (reference sequence). In DNA, the CDR3 is TGCAGTGCTCGAGAGGATCGGGTTGGCACAGATACGCAGTATTTT. Amino acid sequence: CSAREDRVGTDTQYF.

The V and J genes are TRBV28 and TRBJ2-5; the match to TRBD1 covers 8 bases. The CDR3 totals 13 residues. Germline V gene sequence: CDR1 MDHEN, CDR2 SYDVKM. Unmatched junction bases numbered 3, after V lost 6 bases and J lost 3 bases. The CDR3 reads CASRQTGEETQYF. CDR3 bases: TGTGCCAGCAGGCAGACAGGGGAAGAGACCCAGTACTTC. Full variable domain (outside the CDR3, taken from reference TRBV28 and TRBJ2-5): DVKVTQSSRYLVKRTGEKVFLECVQDMDHENMFWYRQDPGLGLRLIYFSYDVKMKEKGDIPEGYSVSREKKERFSLILESASTNQTSMYLCASRQTGEETQYFGPGTRLLVL.

A few counts support this clonotype. The V gene is TRBV4-3, the J gene TRBJ2-4, with unresolved D. CDR1 and CDR2 from the germline V gene are LGHNA and YSLEER. Trimming shortened V by 1 base and J by 0 bases, and 13 bases separated the two germline ends. The length of the CDR3 is 17 residues. CDR3 in DNA: TGCGCCAGCAGCCAAGTTGTAGCAGAGTTAGCCAAAAACATTCAGTACTTC. Amino acid sequence: CASSQVVAELAKNIQYF.

The chain recombines TRBV20-1 with TRBJ1-1, with 8 bases lining up with TRBD1. The CDR3 covers 11 residues. J gave up 8 bases and V 4 bases, and 3 bases lay outside the gene matches. Germline V gives CDR1 DFQATT, CDR2 SNEGSKA (reference sequence). This CDR3 reads CSAMRQGEAFF. CDR3 in DNA: TGCAGTGCTATGCGACAGGGGGAAGCTTTCTTT.

Regarding this clonotype: At one end the junction does not follow the germline gene, possibly because of a read error. The chain uses TRBV7-6 and TRBJ2-1, with 7 positions matching TRBD1. Per the germline V gene, CDR1 is SGHVS and CDR2 is FNYEAQ. The CDR3 has 15 amino acids. The CDR3 region has the DNA TGTGCCAGCAGCTCAGACCGGGACAGTTACAAGGAGCAGTTCTTC. Translation: CASSSDRDSYKEQFF.

Notes on this clonotype: The junction departs from the called germline gene at one end, perhaps through a read error. This chain joins TRBV20-1 and TRBJ2-5, with 12 positions matching TRBD2. The CDR3 is 15 amino acids. The germline CDR1 and CDR2 sequences are DFQATT and SNEGSKA (reference sequence). In DNA form, the CDR3 reads TGCAGAGCTAGAGATCGGGCTAGCGGGGGGGGTGAGCAGTACTTC. Its protein product is CRARDRASGGGEQYF.

The J gene is TRBJ2-3, the V gene TRBV5-1, with D perhaps given as TRBD1 or TRBD2 (5 bases each). CDR1 and CDR2 from the germline V gene are SGHRS and YFSETQ. With 2 bases removed from V and 6 bases from J, the gap between germline ends came to 13 bases. This CDR3 region has 14 residues. The CDR3 region is CASSFAGTGDTQYF. As DNA, the CDR3 is TGCGCCAGCAGCTTTGCCGGGACCGGGGATACGCAGTATTTT.

J is TRBJ2-7 and V is TRBV20-1; 7 nucleotides line up with TRBD1. The CDR3 is 15 amino acids. Trimming removed 0 bases from V and 2 bases from J; junction bases left unmatched: 7. Germline V CDR1 and CDR2: DFQATT, SNEGSKA (reference sequence). The CDR3: CSARDLGTVTYEQYF. The CDR3, as DNA: TGCAGTGCTAGAGATCTAGGGACAGTTACCTACGAGCAGTACTTC.

The chain links TRBV20-1 to TRBJ1-6; TRBD1 agrees at 10 bases. Germline V gene lookup returns CDR1 DFQATT and CDR2 SNEGSKA (reference sequence). V gave up 1 base and J gave up 1 base; unmatched junction bases: 7. The CDR3 contains 18 residues. CDR3 DNA: TGCAGTGCTAGAGGGGGACAGGGGAGAATGTCCTATAATTCACCCCTCCACTTT. The encoded protein is CSARGGQGRMSYNSPLHF.

The genes are TRBV7-6 and TRBJ2-1; D remains unclear. Trimming removed 5 bases from V and 8 bases from J, with 13 bases in between. The CDR3 length is 13 residues. The germline gives CDR1 SGHVS, CDR2 FNYEAQ. The CDR3 reads CASSAYSAYEQFF. In nucleotides, the CDR3 is TGTGCCAGCAGCGCATACTCTGCCTATGAGCAGTTCTTC.

This chain links TRBV10-3 with TRBJ1-6; TRBD1 is a possible D gene (5 bases). In germline, CDR1 is ENHRY, CDR2 SYGVKD. Trimming took 10 bases from V and 5 from J, leaving 15 bases between them. There are 14 residues in the CDR3. CDR3 sequence: CATRGERNNSPLHF. The CDR3 nucleotides are TGTGCCACGCGAGGGGAGAGAAATAATTCACCCCTCCACTTT.

This clonotype was seen a handful of times. The rearrangement joins TRBV7-2 to TRBJ1-5; D not resolved. This CDR3 is 14 amino acids long. Looked up from germline, CDR1 is SGHTA and CDR2 is FQGNSA. The V end lost 4 bases, the J end lost 2 bases, and 9 bases lay between the germline ends. CDR3 residues: CASSSRSGNQPQHF. The CDR3 DNA follows: TGTGCCAGCAGCTCACGGTCGGGCAATCAGCCCCAGCATTTT.

The chain joins TRBV4-2 to TRBJ2-1; D is undetermined. CDR3 length: 16 residues. V was trimmed by 2 bases and J by 4 bases, leaving 15 bases between them. Germline V lookup: CDR1 LGHNA, CDR2 YNFKEQ. The CDR3 coding sequence is TGTGCCAGCAGCCAACCCTTCGTCGAGGTATACAATGAGCAGTTCTTC. It is translated as CASSQPFVEVYNEQFF.

V is TRBV6-6 and J is TRBJ2-7; D is unresolved. The CDR3 totals 13 residues. V lost 0 bases to trimming and J lost 7 bases, with 10 bases between them. Germline V gene data show CDR1 as MNHNY and CDR2 as SVGAGI (reference sequence). The CDR3 coding sequence is TGTGCCAGCAGTTACTCAGTGAACAATGAGCAGTACTTC. Encoded protein: CASSYSVNNEQYF.

V and J are TRBV7-2 and TRBJ2-7, with 8 bases identical to TRBD2. CDR3 length: 17 amino acids. The V gene's germline CDR1 is SGHTA and CDR2 FQGNSA. The trim removed 2 bases at V and 3 bases at J, leaving 12 bases unmatched. The CDR3 sequence: CASSLYSGKTLSYEQYF. CDR3 nucleotide sequence: TGTGCCAGCAGCTTATATAGCGGGAAAACGTTAAGCTACGAGCAGTACTTC.